The entry that follows covers one T cell receptor beta chain sequence. What it binds is not known. Losses at the gene ends were 6 bases for V and 3 bases for J; bases not matched to a gene: 7. This CDR3 region has 15 residues. The data belong to a study of blood T cells in healthy people across ages. Notes on the study in general: With unsorted PBMCs, a conclusive comparison of naive versus antigen-experienced cells was not possible. The authors considered diversity estimates from one million T cells to be underestimates.

Alongside a J-beta primer mix, a sample-barcoded 5' primer served in a second PCR lasting about 7 to 12 cycles. Each sample yielded at least 2.5 million CDR3-containing paired-end reads. TCRdb reanalysed the 5' RACE reads using MiXCR and keeps one entry per CDR3 protein. The data show fewer than 1,200,000 distinct CDR3 sequences, approximately 26% seen once. These records were also assigned to another study, of T cells of mothers and their children. This second study notes: T cell clones that were persistent and microchimeric went undetected.

The TCR originated in a girl under 10 years old in good health. V and J are TRBV12-3 or TRBV12-4 and TRBJ1-4; TRBD1 matches at 7 bases. Sequenced input: blood. CDR3 in DNA: TGTGCCAGCAGCTCCGGCGGACAGGCTAATGAAAAACTGTTTTTT. Encoded protein: CASSSGGQANEKLFF.